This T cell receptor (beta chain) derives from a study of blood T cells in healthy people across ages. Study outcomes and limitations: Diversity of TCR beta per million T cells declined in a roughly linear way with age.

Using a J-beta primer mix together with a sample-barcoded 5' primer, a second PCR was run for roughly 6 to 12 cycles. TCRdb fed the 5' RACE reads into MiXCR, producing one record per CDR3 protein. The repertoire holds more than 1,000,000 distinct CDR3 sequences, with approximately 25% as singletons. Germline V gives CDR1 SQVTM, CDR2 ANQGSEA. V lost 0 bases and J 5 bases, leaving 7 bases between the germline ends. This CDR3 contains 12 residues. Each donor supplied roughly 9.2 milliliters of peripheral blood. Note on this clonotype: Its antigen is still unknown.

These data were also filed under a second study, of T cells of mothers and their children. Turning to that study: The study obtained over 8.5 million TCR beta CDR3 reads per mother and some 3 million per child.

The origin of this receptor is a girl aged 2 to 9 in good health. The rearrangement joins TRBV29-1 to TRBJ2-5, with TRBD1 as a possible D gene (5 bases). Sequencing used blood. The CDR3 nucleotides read TGCAGCGTTGAAGAGTGGGGCGAGACCCAGTACTTC. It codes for CSVEEWGETQYF.